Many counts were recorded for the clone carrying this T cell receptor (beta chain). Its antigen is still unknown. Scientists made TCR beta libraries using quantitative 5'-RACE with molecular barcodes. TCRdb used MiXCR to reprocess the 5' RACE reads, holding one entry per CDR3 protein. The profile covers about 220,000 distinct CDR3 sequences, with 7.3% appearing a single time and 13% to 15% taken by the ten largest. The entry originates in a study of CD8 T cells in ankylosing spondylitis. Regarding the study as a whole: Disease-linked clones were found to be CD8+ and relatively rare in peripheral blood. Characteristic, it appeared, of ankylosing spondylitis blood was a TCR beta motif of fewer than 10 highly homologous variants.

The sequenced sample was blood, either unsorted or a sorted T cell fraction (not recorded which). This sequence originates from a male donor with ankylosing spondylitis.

The DNA for the CDR3 is TGTGCCAGCAGTTTAAGCCCAGGAGGTGATGGCTACACCTTC. As protein: CASSLSPGGDGYTF. J is TRBJ1-2 and V is TRBV27; no definite D call. CDR3 length equals 14 residues. Per the germline V gene, CDR1 is MNHEY and CDR2 is SMNVEV (reference sequence). Deletions cut 2 bases from V and 6 bases from J, with 13 bases between.